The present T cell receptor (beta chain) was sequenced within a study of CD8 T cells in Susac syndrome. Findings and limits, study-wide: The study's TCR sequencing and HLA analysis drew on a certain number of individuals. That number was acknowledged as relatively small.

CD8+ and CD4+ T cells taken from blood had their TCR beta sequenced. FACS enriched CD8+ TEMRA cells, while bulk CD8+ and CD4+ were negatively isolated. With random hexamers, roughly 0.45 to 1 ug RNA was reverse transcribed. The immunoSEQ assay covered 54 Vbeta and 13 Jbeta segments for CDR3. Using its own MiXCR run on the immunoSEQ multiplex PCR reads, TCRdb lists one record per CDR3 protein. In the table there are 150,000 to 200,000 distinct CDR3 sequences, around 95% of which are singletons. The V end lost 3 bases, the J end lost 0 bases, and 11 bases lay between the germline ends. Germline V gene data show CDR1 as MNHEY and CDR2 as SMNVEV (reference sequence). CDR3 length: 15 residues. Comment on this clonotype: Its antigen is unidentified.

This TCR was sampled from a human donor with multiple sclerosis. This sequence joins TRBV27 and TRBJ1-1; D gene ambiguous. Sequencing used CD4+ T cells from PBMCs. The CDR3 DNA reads TGTGCCAGCAGTTTTCTGTCGGTCATGAACACTGAAGCTTTCTTT. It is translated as CASSFLSVMNTEAFF.